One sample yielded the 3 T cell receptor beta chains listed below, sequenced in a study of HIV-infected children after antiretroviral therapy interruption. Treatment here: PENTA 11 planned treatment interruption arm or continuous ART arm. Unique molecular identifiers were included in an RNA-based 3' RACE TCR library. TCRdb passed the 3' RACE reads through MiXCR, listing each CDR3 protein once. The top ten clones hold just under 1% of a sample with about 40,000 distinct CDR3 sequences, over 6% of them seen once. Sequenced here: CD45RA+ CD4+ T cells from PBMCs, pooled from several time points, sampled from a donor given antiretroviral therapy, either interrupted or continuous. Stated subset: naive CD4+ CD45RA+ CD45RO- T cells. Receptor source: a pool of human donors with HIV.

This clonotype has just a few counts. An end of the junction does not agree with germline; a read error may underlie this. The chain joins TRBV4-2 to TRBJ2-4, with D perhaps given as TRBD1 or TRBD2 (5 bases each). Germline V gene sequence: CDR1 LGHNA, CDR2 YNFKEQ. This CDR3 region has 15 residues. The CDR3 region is CASSQPGGSQNTLYF. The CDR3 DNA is TGTGCCAGCAGCCAGCCTGGGGGTAGTCAAAACACCTTGTACTTT.

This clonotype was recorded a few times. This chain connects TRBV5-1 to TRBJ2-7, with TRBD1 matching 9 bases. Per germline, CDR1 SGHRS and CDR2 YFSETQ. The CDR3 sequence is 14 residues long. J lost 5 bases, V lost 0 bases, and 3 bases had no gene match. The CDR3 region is CASSLVGDRDEQYF. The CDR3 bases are TGCGCCAGCAGCTTGGTCGGGGACAGGGACGAGCAGTACTTC.

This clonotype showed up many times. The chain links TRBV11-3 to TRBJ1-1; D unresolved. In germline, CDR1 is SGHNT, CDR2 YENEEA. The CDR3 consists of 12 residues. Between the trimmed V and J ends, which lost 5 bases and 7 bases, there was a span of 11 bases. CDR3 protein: CASSRTYFEAFF. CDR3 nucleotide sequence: TGTGCCAGCAGCCGTACCTACTTTGAAGCTTTCTTT. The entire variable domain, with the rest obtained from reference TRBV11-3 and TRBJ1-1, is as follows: EAGVVQSPRYKIIEKKQPVAFWCNPISGHNTLYWYLQNLGQGPELLIRYENEEAVDDSQLPKDRFSAERLKGVDSTLKIQPAELGDSAVYLCASSRTYFEAFFGQGTRLTVV.